One sample yielded the 18 T cell receptor beta chains listed below, sequenced in a study of response to subunit inactivated influenza vaccine (dated by TCRdb to between 2017 and 2018). Libraries were built with RT-PCR. Instrument used: Illumina HiSeq 2500. The public sequencing data were trimmed at Q25 with fastp and processed into clonotypes with MiXCR by TCRdb, which kept only in-frame beta chains. Rows merge per CDR3 protein into single entries with the most common DNA and genes. The sample table records some 600,000 distinct CDR3 sequences; 11% to 15% of these occur just once. The ten largest account for 6% to 9.5% of the sample. This specimen was PBMCs from blood, taken approximately 15 days before vaccination. The receptors shown here come from a man in his fifties or sixties who received an inactivated influenza vaccine. Donor details come from another sample of the same person, matched by shared clones.

This clonotype was counted only a few times. The rearrangement joins TRBV5-1 to TRBJ1-1; TRBD1 might be the D (6 bases). V was shortened by 4 bases and J by 1 base, with 14 bases between the two germline ends. Germline lookup yields CDR1 SGHRS and CDR2 YFSETQ. This CDR3 is built from 15 residues. The CDR3 nucleotides are TGCGCCAGCAGCACCACGCCGGGACAGAACACTGAAGCTTTCTTT. Residues: CASSTTPGQNTEAFF. Full variable domain (rest looked up from reference TRBV5-1 and TRBJ1-1): KAGVTQTPRYLIKTRGQQVTLSCSPISGHRSVSWYQQTPGQGLQFLFEYFSETQRNKGNFPGRFSGRQFSNSRSEMNVSTLELGDSALYLCASSTTPGQNTEAFFGQGTRLTVV.

This clonotype has just a few counts. The J gene is TRBJ2-2, the V gene TRBV20-1; D not certain. The CDR3 consists of 11 residues. Trimming stripped 1 base from V and 6 bases from J, with 3 bases between. The germline V gene has CDR1 DFQATT and CDR2 SNEGSKA (reference sequence). CDR3 DNA: TGCAGTGCTAGAGTGGCCGGGGAGCTGTTTTTT. This gives the protein CSARVAGELFF.

The CDR3 DNA reads TGTGCCAGCAGCAAATCCGGGACTAGCGTCACCGGGGAGCTGTTTTTT. Translated, it gives CASSKSGTSVTGELFF. The chain uses TRBV11-1 and TRBJ2-2; 10 bases agree with TRBD2. Looked up from germline, CDR1 is SGHAT and CDR2 is FQDESV (reference sequence). The length of the CDR3 is 16 residues. Germline trimming cut 5 bases from V and 4 bases from J; bases unmatched to any gene: 7.

This clonotype has just a few counts. V is TRBV5-1 and J is TRBJ1-2; 8 nucleotides match TRBD1. Germline CDR1 SGHRS, CDR2 YFSETQ. This CDR3 is built from 15 residues. V was clipped by 4 bases and J by 0 bases; unmatched bases: 5. CDR3 sequence (DNA): TGCGCCAGCAGCACCGGACAGGGACCTAACTATGGCTACACCTTC. It codes for CASSTGQGPNYGYTF.

CDR3 DNA sequence: TGTGCCAGCAGCCTGGTTGGGGAAGTCAATGAGCAGTTCTTC. Translation gives CASSLVGEVNEQFF. This rearrangement joins TRBV5-4 to TRBJ2-1; no reliable D call. CDR3 length equals 14 residues. Trimming left V 4 bases short and J 6 bases short, with 14 bases between. Germline values: CDR1 SGHNT, CDR2 YYREEE (reference sequence).

V usage is TRBV7-9 and J usage is TRBJ2-3; 7 positions match TRBD1. The CDR3 is 17 residues long. CDR1 SEHNR and CDR2 FQNEAQ come from the germline V gene (reference sequence). The trim removed 5 bases at V and 0 bases at J, leaving 11 bases unmatched. DNA for the CDR3: TGTGCCAGCAGCCCCTTAGGGGGCGGCACTAGCACAGATACGCAGTATTTT. Translation gives CASSPLGGGTSTDTQYF.

This clonotype has just a few counts. CDR3 protein: CATWLGQGGSMGQFF. Written as DNA, the CDR3 is TGTGCCACCTGGCTGGGACAGGGGGGATCGATGGGGCAGTTCTTC. The rearrangement uses TRBV10-3 and TRBJ2-1; TRBD1 matches at 11 bases. Germline V CDR1 and CDR2: ENHRY, SYGVKD. The CDR3 contains 15 residues. Losses at the gene ends were 10 bases for V and 12 bases for J; bases not matched to a gene: 17.

This clonotype was counted a few times. This rearrangement joins TRBV6-5 to TRBJ1-5; tentative D call: TRBD1 (6 bases). Germline values: CDR1 MNHEY, CDR2 SVGAGI. The CDR3 is 15 amino acids. V was shortened by 4 bases and J by 3 bases, with 13 bases between the two germline ends. This CDR3 is CASSSRGHLNQPQHF. The CDR3 DNA reads as TGTGCCAGCAGTTCCCGGGGACACCTCAATCAGCCCCAGCATTTT.

The V and J genes are TRBV29-1 and TRBJ2-7; TRBD2 might be the D (6 bases). The CDR3 sequence is 12 residues long. Germline values: CDR1 SQVTM, CDR2 ANQGSEA. The V end was cut by 4 bases, the J end by 2 bases, with 9 bases between. The CDR3 nucleotides are TGCAGCGTTGTGGCGGGGCCCTACGAGCAGTACTTC. Translating gives CSVVAGPYEQYF.

V usage is TRBV3-1 and J usage is TRBJ2-5, with D tentatively TRBD1 or TRBD2 (5 bases each). Trimming stripped 1 base from V and 2 bases from J, with 11 bases between. From germline, CDR1 is LGHDT and CDR2 YNNKEL (reference sequence). This CDR3 has 15 amino acids. This chain's CDR3 is CASSQGGTLQETQYF. The CDR3 nucleotides read TGTGCCAGCAGCCAAGGGGGGACGCTTCAAGAGACCCAGTACTTC.

V is TRBV20-1 and J is TRBJ2-2, with 8 nucleotides matching TRBD2. There are 14 residues in the CDR3. Looked up from germline, CDR1 is DFQATT and CDR2 is SNEGSKA (reference sequence). Trimming took 6 bases from V and 1 from J; bases not matched to a gene: 4. The CDR3 here is CSAEAGGNTGELFF. Here the CDR3 DNA reads TGCAGTGCCGAGGCGGGGGGGAACACCGGGGAGCTGTTTTTT.

Only a few counts were recorded for this clonotype. This chain joins TRBV2 and TRBJ2-2; weak D call: TRBD2 (6 bases). The V gene's germline CDR1 is SNHLY and CDR2 FYNNEI. V lost 3 bases to trimming and J lost 7 bases, with 18 bases between them. CDR3 length: 16 amino acids. This CDR3 is CASSDGGPQVGGELFF. The CDR3 DNA reads as TGTGCCAGCAGTGACGGGGGACCCCAAGTAGGCGGGGAGCTGTTTTTT.

This chain joins TRBV6-1 and TRBJ1-1, with a weak D call TRBD1 (6 bases). The CDR3 loop spans 14 amino acids. V shed 7 bases and J shed 0 bases, with 12 bases lying between them. Germline lookup yields CDR1 MNHNS and CDR2 SASEGT. Here the CDR3 DNA reads TGTGCCAGCAAACGGACAGACATGAACACTGAAGCTTTCTTT. It translates to CASKRTDMNTEAFF.

V is TRBV5-1 and J is TRBJ2-5; a weak D match, TRBD1 (5 bases). Germline V gene data show CDR1 as SGHRS and CDR2 as YFSETQ. The CDR3 contains 14 residues. V dropped 0 bases and J dropped 4 bases, with 10 bases sitting between them. The CDR3 is CASSLGQGSETQYF. In DNA form, the CDR3 reads TGCGCCAGCAGCTTGGGCCAGGGATCAGAGACCCAGTACTTC. Full variable domain (outside the CDR3, taken from reference TRBV5-1 and TRBJ2-5): KAGVTQTPRYLIKTRGQQVTLSCSPISGHRSVSWYQQTPGQGLQFLFEYFSETQRNKGNFPGRFSGRQFSNSRSEMNVSTLELGDSALYLCASSLGQGSETQYFGPGTRLLVL.

This clonotype occurred a few times. V and J are TRBV4-1 and TRBJ2-7; either TRBD1 or TRBD2 may supply D (6 bases each). The V gene's germline CDR1 is MGHRA and CDR2 YSYEKL. V lost 2 bases to trimming and J lost 3 bases, with 17 bases between them. CDR3 length equals 16 residues. CDR3 amino acids: CASSQWGGTPNYEQYF. CDR3 coding DNA: TGCGCCAGCAGCCAATGGGGCGGGACACCGAACTACGAGCAGTACTTC.

This clonotype was counted only a few times. The chain employs TRBV3-1 and TRBJ2-2; unclear D gene. CDR1 is LGHDT, CDR2 YNNKEL, per germline (reference sequence). The CDR3 spans 18 residues. The ends were cut back, 0 bases at V and 6 bases at J, with 20 bases in the middle. CDR3 sequence reads: CASSQDRAITRKSGELFF. In DNA, the CDR3 is TGTGCCAGCAGCCAAGATAGGGCCATAACCCGCAAGTCCGGGGAGCTGTTTTTT.

The chain employs TRBV29-1 and TRBJ1-1; D uncertain. Germline values: CDR1 SQVTM, CDR2 ANQGSEA. The CDR3 extends over 13 amino acids. Trimming removed 2 bases at V and 0 bases at J, with 7 bases between. The CDR3 bases are TGCAGCGTTGAAAAAGTATTGAACACTGAAGCTTTCTTT. It specifies CSVEKVLNTEAFF.

This clonotype was seen more than once but under ten times. The gene calls are TRBV7-8 and TRBJ2-3; D may be TRBD2 (6 bases). The length of the CDR3 is 18 residues. CDR1 is SGHVS and CDR2 is FQNEAQ in the germline V gene. V shed 5 bases and J shed 0 bases, with 21 bases lying between them. The CDR3 DNA is TGTGCCAGCAGCGCCGCCTGGGGCCGGGGGACTAGCACAGATACGCAGTATTTT. It is translated as CASSAAWGRGTSTDTQYF.